The 16 T cell receptor beta chains presented below share a single source sample, sequenced in a study of shared clonotypes between healthy human individuals. Terminally differentiated effector memory CD45RA+ cells were excluded from the naive CD8 cells, which were CD45RO-negative and positively selected for CCR7. Repertoires were generated with immunoSEQ multiplex PCR, while TCRdb's copy carries only in-frame clones and drops some. The profile shows just over 2,000,000 clones, about 94% of them singletons. The specimen sequenced was naive CD8+ T cells sorted from blood. These receptors were collected from a man younger than 35 in good health.

The chain recombines TRBV2 with TRBJ2-5, with D uncertain. Between the trimmed V and J ends, which lost 4 bases and 1 base, there was a span of 10 bases. The CDR3 length is 14 residues. Per germline, CDR1 SNHLY and CDR2 FYNNEI. The CDR3 sequence: CASSVWQSQETQYF. The DNA of the CDR3 is TGTGCCAGCAGTGTATGGCAGTCCCAAGAGACCCAGTACTTC.

About this clone: Other DNA sequences in this specimen translate into the identical CDR3. The V gene is TRBV27, the J gene TRBJ2-1; 10 positions agree with TRBD1. Germline assignment: CDR1 MNHEY and CDR2 SMNVEV (reference sequence). The CDR3 has 17 amino acids. The trim removed 0 bases at V and 2 bases at J, leaving 4 bases unmatched. In DNA, the CDR3 is TGTGCCAGCAGTTTATCACCCGGGACAGGGGCCTACAATGAGCAGTTCTTC. Translated: CASSLSPGTGAYNEQFF.

The rearrangement uses TRBV2 and TRBJ2-1; 8 bases are shared with TRBD1. V lost 8 bases, J lost 9 bases, and 6 bases stayed unmatched. From germline, CDR1 is SNHLY and CDR2 FYNNEI. This CDR3 is built from 12 residues. In DNA form, the CDR3 reads TGTGCCAGCCAGGACAGGGCTGGTGAGCAGTTCTTC. This gives the protein CASQDRAGEQFF.

A few counts support this clone. The gene calls are TRBV28 and TRBJ1-2; 11 nucleotides agree with TRBD1. The CDR3 runs to 15 residues. The J segment lost 8 bases and the V segment lost 3 bases, leaving 8 bases of the junction unmatched. CDR1 MDHEN and CDR2 SYDVKM come from the germline V gene. CDR3: CASSFSGQGAKGYTF. Here the CDR3 DNA reads TGTGCCAGCAGTTTCTCCGGACAGGGGGCGAAAGGCTACACCTTC.

The chain links TRBV9 to TRBJ2-3; no definite D call. The CDR3 extends over 16 amino acids. CDR1 is SGDLS, CDR2 YYNGEE, per germline. The germline V and J ends were trimmed by 0 bases and 2 bases, with 13 bases remaining between them. The CDR3 region has the DNA TGTGCCAGCAGCGTAGAGACGAGACTTCACACAGATACGCAGTATTTT. Translating it yields CASSVETRLHTDTQYF.

The DNA for the CDR3 is TGCGCCAGCAGCCAAGAAGGGCTACAGGGGGGCCTCAGGTATGGCTACACCTTC. It specifies CASSQEGLQGGLRYGYTF. This sequence joins TRBV4-3 and TRBJ1-2; 8 bases match TRBD1. The CDR3 length is 18 residues. Germline CDR1 LGHNA, CDR2 YSLEER. The V segment lost 0 bases and the J segment 5 bases; nucleotides outside the gene matches: 14.

The chain joins TRBV27 to TRBJ2-3; 13 bases are shared with TRBD2. Germline values: CDR1 MNHEY, CDR2 SMNVEV (reference sequence). V was pared by 6 bases and J by 4 bases, with 7 bases of the junction left unmatched. The CDR3 has 16 residues. CDR3: CASSPLLAGGPDTQYF. For the CDR3, the DNA is TGTGCCAGCAGCCCACTACTAGCGGGAGGGCCAGATACGCAGTATTTT.

The CDR3 loop is CASSLGGSGFQETQYF. Written as DNA, the CDR3 is TGCGCCAGCAGCCTCGGTGGTAGCGGGTTCCAAGAGACCCAGTACTTC. This rearrangement joins TRBV5-1 to TRBJ2-5; 7 bases are a match to TRBD2. V lost 4 bases and J lost 1; bases outside the gene matches: 10. This CDR3 spans 16 amino acids. The germline V gene encodes CDR1 SGHRS and CDR2 YFSETQ.

V is TRBV6-5 and J is TRBJ1-3, with no clear D. Germline V CDR1 and CDR2: MNHEY, SVGAGI. CDR3 length: 15 residues. V lost 1 base to trimming and J lost 4 bases, with 11 bases between them. CDR3: CASSYYGGEGNTIYF. The CDR3 DNA reads TGTGCCAGCAGTTACTACGGCGGGGAGGGAAACACCATATATTTT.

This rearrangement joins TRBV7-9 to TRBJ2-5; D could derive from TRBD1 or TRBD2 (5 bases each). The CDR3 loop spans 14 amino acids. The germline V gene encodes CDR1 SEHNR and CDR2 FQNEAQ (reference sequence). Trimming stripped 7 bases from V and 5 bases from J, with 17 bases between. The CDR3 reads CASTQALEGETQYF. As DNA, the CDR3 is TGTGCCAGCACCCAGGCACTTGAGGGGGAGACCCAGTACTTC. Variable domain in full (rest from reference TRBV7-9 and TRBJ2-5): DTGVSQNPRHKITKRGQNVTFRCDPISEHNRLYWYRQTLGQGPEFLTYFQNEAQLEKSRLLSDRFSAERPKGSFSTLEIQRTEQGDSAMYLCASTQALEGETQYFGPGTRLLVL.

The chain joins TRBV6-5 to TRBJ2-1, with 13 bases lining up with TRBD2. Germline V gene data show CDR1 as MNHEY and CDR2 as SVGAGI. The CDR3 has 15 amino acids. Unmatched junction bases numbered 6, after V lost 6 bases and J lost 7 bases. CDR3 bases: TGTGCCAGCAGCGGACTAGCGGGAGTGGGGAATGAGCAGTTCTTC. This encodes CASSGLAGVGNEQFF.

Concerning this clone: Distinct nucleotide sequences in the sample also encode this CDR3. The chain has TRBV2 and TRBJ2-3; no clear D. The CDR3 totals 15 residues. The V gene's germline CDR1 is SNHLY and CDR2 FYNNEI. V was cut by 3 bases and J by 0 bases, with 10 bases left in between. The CDR3 DNA reads TGTGCCAGCAGTGACCTGGCCGCTAGCACAGATACGCAGTATTTT. Protein: CASSDLAASTDTQYF.

The rearrangement uses TRBV7-9 and TRBJ2-3, with D perhaps matching TRBD2 (6 bases). V shed 1 base and J shed 3 bases, with 11 bases lying between them. Germline assignment: CDR1 SEHNR and CDR2 FQNEAQ (reference sequence). The CDR3 length is 15 residues. The DNA of the CDR3 is TGTGCCAGCAGCTTAGGATGGGGGGAAACAGATACGCAGTATTTT. This encodes CASSLGWGETDTQYF.

The chain uses TRBV13 and TRBJ2-3; 7 bases line up with TRBD2. Trimming removed 5 bases from V and 1 base from J; junction bases left unmatched: 6. CDR1 is PRHDT, CDR2 FYEKMQ, per germline (reference sequence). The CDR3 runs to 15 residues. This chain's CDR3 is CASSHYGGGTDTQYF. DNA of the CDR3: TGTGCCAGCAGCCATTATGGGGGGGGCACAGATACGCAGTATTTT.

This clone was detected once. For the CDR3, the DNA is TGTGCCAGCGGACAGGGAGGGGACACTGAAGCTTTCTTT. This translates into CASGQGGDTEAFF. This chain joins TRBV27 and TRBJ1-1, with TRBD1 identical over 8 bases. Germline V gene data show CDR1 as MNHEY and CDR2 as SMNVEV (reference sequence). V lost 8 bases to trimming and J lost 3 bases; unmatched junction nucleotides: 5. The CDR3 sequence is 13 residues long.

The V and J genes are TRBV6-1 and TRBJ1-2; 10 nucleotides match TRBD1. V was pared by 3 bases and J by 8 bases, with 3 bases of the junction left unmatched. CDR1 is MNHNS and CDR2 is SASEGT in the germline V gene. CDR3 size: 13 residues. The CDR3 sequence is CASSDGTGEGYTF. DNA for the CDR3: TGTGCCAGCAGTGATGGGACAGGGGAAGGCTACACCTTC.